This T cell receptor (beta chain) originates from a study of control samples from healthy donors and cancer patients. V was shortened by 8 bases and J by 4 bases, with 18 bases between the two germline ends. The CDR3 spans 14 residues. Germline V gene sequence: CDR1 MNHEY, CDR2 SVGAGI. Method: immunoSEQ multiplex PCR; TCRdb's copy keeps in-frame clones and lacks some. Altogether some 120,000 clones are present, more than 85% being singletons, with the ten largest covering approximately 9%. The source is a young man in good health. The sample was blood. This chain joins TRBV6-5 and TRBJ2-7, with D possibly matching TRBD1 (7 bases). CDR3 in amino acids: CASAQGGGLYEQYF. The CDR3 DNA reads TGTGCCAGCGCCCAAGGAGGGGGCTTATACGAGCAGTACTTC.